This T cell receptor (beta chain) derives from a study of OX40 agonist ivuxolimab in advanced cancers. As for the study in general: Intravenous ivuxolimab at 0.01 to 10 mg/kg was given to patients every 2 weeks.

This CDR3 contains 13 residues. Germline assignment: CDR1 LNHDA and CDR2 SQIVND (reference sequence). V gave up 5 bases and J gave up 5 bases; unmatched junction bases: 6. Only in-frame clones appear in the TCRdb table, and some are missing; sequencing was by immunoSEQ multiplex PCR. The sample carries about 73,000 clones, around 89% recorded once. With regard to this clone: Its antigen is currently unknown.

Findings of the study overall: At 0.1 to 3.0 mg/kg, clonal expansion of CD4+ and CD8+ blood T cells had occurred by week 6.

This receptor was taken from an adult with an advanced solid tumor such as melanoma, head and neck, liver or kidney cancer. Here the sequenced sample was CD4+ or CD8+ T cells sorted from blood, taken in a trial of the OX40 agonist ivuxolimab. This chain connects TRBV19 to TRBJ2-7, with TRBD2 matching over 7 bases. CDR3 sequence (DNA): TGTGCCAGTAGTGGGCGACTAGCAAACGAGCAGTACTTC. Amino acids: CASSGRLANEQYF.